What follows are 19 T cell receptor beta chains derived from one specimen sequenced in a study of glioma-infiltrating T cells. The iRepertoire nested amplicon-rescue multiplex PCR amplified TCR alpha and beta CDR3s from RNA. TCRdb used MiXCR to reprocess the multiplex PCR reads, holding one entry per CDR3 protein. The data contain 100,000 to 150,000 distinct CDR3 sequences, 20% to 25% of them seen just once; the ten biggest clones take up 13% to 15%. Sequencing input: glioma tissue, nonneoplastic brain tissue, or PBMCs (not recorded which). The receptors originated from a human donor with low-grade glioma or glioblastoma, undergoing nonglioma brain surgery, or in good health (not recorded which).

This clonotype was seen ten or more times. The V gene is TRBV4-1, the J gene TRBJ1-2, with 7 bases identical to TRBD1. The germline V gene has CDR1 MGHRA and CDR2 YSYEKL. CDR3 length: 15 amino acids. Trimming took 1 base from V and 6 from J; bases not matched to a gene: 8. CDR3 region: CASSQVMRGGDGYTF. The CDR3 region has the DNA TGCGCCAGCAGCCAAGTGATGAGAGGGGGCGATGGCTACACCTTC.

This clonotype was recorded many times. The chain combines TRBV6-1 with TRBJ2-7; either TRBD1 or TRBD2 may fit D (5 bases each). Germline-derived CDR1 and CDR2 are MNHNS and SASEGT. CDR3 length: 14 residues. Trimming pared 5 bases from V and 2 bases from J, leaving 13 bases between. The DNA of the CDR3 is TGTGCCAGCAGTATCCGGGACGGAGCCTACGAGCAGTACTTC. This gives the protein CASSIRDGAYEQYF.

In this sample, this clonotype turned up many times. This chain uses TRBV4-3 with TRBJ2-5; D is ambiguous. Trimming removed 2 bases from V and 4 bases from J, with 8 bases in between. This CDR3 has 13 residues. Germline values: CDR1 LGHNA, CDR2 YSLEER. CDR3 coding DNA: TGCGCCAGCAGCCAAAAGGGTGGAGAGACCCAGTACTTC. The encoded protein is CASSQKGGETQYF.

The count of this clonotype is one. This may come from a read error, since a much larger clone is one base off. This CDR3 fails to terminate in the conserved phenylalanine or tryptophan, so it likely reflects a read error. V is TRBV7-2 and J is TRBJ2-7; 8 bases match TRBD1. This CDR3 is built from 13 residues. CDR1 and CDR2 (germline): SGHTA, FQGNSA. V was clipped by 6 bases and J by 7 bases; unmatched bases: 8. The CDR3 nucleotides are TGTGCCAGCAGAGCAGGGGGCACCCCGGAGCAGTACCTC. It specifies CASRAGGTPEQYL.

This clonotype showed up many times. The V and J genes are TRBV4-3 and TRBJ2-3; 10 positions agree with TRBD2. There are 20 residues in the CDR3. Germline loops: CDR1 LGHNA, CDR2 YSLEER. Trimming took 0 bases from V and 2 from J; bases not matched to a gene: 14. CDR3 sequence reads: CASSQDPRQPGLATTDTQYF. DNA of the CDR3: TGCGCCAGCAGCCAAGACCCGCGACAACCGGGACTAGCGACCACAGATACGCAGTATTTT.

About this clonotype itself: A single base separates this from a much larger clone, so it may be a read error. The chain joins TRBV29-1 to TRBJ1-1, with 8 bases identical to TRBD1. V was pared by 6 bases and J by 3 bases, with 6 bases of the junction left unmatched. This CDR3 region has 13 residues. Germline loops: CDR1 SQVTM, CDR2 ANQGSEA. The chain's CDR3 is CSVDRGLYTEAFF. CDR3 bases: TGCAGCGTCGACAGGGGCTTGTACACTGAAGCTTTCTTT.

This clonotype has more than one count but fewer than ten. For the CDR3, the DNA is TGCGCCAGCAGCTCGCTACTAGCGGGAGGTACCTACAATGAGCAGTTCTTC. This codes for CASSSLLAGGTYNEQFF. The rearrangement joins TRBV5-1 to TRBJ2-1; the match to TRBD2 covers 12 bases. J was trimmed by 2 bases and V by 3 bases; bases with no gene match: 6. This CDR3 has 17 residues. Germline CDR1 SGHRS, CDR2 YFSETQ.

The gene calls are TRBV7-2 and TRBJ1-1; D remains ambiguous. With 4 bases removed from V and 4 bases from J, the gap between germline ends came to 13 bases. Germline CDR1 is SGHTA and CDR2 is FQGNSA. The CDR3 spans 14 residues. The CDR3 loop is CASSSLAVGTEAFF. DNA for the CDR3: TGTGCCAGCAGCTCCCTTGCGGTTGGCACTGAAGCTTTCTTT.

The table lists this clonotype with many counts. The chain carries TRBV5-1 and TRBJ2-7; 9 bases line up with TRBD1. Trimming removed 4 bases from V and 2 bases from J; junction bases left unmatched: 7. This CDR3 comprises 15 residues. CDR1 is SGHRS, CDR2 YFSETQ, per germline. The CDR3 is CASSTTTGGTYEQYF. CDR3 nucleotide sequence: TGCGCCAGCAGCACTACGACAGGGGGAACCTACGAGCAGTACTTC.

This clonotype has ten or more counts. CDR3 bases: TGCAGTGCTAGAGATCTAGCGGGAGGTTCCAAAAACATTCAGTACTTC. It yields the protein CSARDLAGGSKNIQYF. The J gene is TRBJ2-4, the V gene TRBV20-1; 11 bases align to TRBD2. V shed 0 bases and J 2 bases; nucleotides not matched to a gene: 3. The CDR3 is 16 amino acids. Germline V CDR1 and CDR2: DFQATT, SNEGSKA (reference sequence).

This clonotype was picked up many times. One junction end does not reproduce the germline sequence, and a read error may be involved. This sequence joins TRBV7-9 and TRBJ2-5; D gene ambiguous. Germline V gives CDR1 SEHNR, CDR2 FQNEAQ (reference sequence). The CDR3 covers 12 residues. This CDR3 is CANSTRLGTQYF. CDR3 coding DNA: TGTGCCAACAGCACCCGACTGGGGACCCAGTACTTC.

This clonotype was seen at least ten times. The J gene is TRBJ1-1, the V gene TRBV7-9, with 8 bases aligning to TRBD1. The junction had 4 bases not matched to a gene; V was cut back by 4 bases and J by 6 bases. The CDR3 is made up of 13 amino acids. The germline gives CDR1 SEHNR, CDR2 FQNEAQ (reference sequence). CDR3 DNA: TGTGCCAGCAGCTCGACAGGGGACCCTGAAGCTTTCTTT. Protein product: CASSSTGDPEAFF.

Comments on this clonotype: This may come from a read error, since a much larger clone is one base off. The V and J genes are TRBV19 and TRBJ2-7; TRBD1 agrees at 8 bases. Germline values: CDR1 LNHDA, CDR2 SQIVND (reference sequence). This CDR3 comprises 15 residues. Trimming at V came to 5 bases and at J to 2 bases, leaving 8 bases not matched to a gene. The CDR3 DNA sequence: TGTGCCAGTAGTCCCGGACAGGGACGTCCCTACGAGCAGTACTTC. Translation: CASSPGQGRPYEQYF.

This clonotype was observed many times. CDR3 coding DNA: TGTGCCAGCAGTGAAAATCCCGGGACACGGGGCTACGAGCAGTACTTC. This gives the protein CASSENPGTRGYEQYF. The chain joins TRBV6-1 to TRBJ2-7; tentatively, D is TRBD1 (6 bases). Germline CDR1 MNHNS, CDR2 SASEGT. The ends were cut back, 2 bases at V and 3 bases at J, with 17 bases in the middle. The CDR3 loop spans 16 amino acids.

At least ten counts were recorded for this clonotype. The chain uses TRBV20-1 and TRBJ2-5, with 8 bases aligning to TRBD1. The CDR3 length is 13 residues. CDR1 and CDR2 from the germline V gene are DFQATT and SNEGSKA (reference sequence). J lost 5 bases, V lost 4 bases, and 6 bases had no gene match. CDR3 protein: CSATGQAYETQYF. The DNA for the CDR3 is TGCAGTGCTACGGGACAGGCGTACGAGACCCAGTACTTC.

This clonotype was recorded at least ten times. The chain employs TRBV6-2 or TRBV6-3 and TRBJ2-7; tentatively, D is TRBD1 or TRBD2 (5 bases each). Germline assignment: CDR1 MNHEY and CDR2 SVGEGT. This CDR3 region has 14 residues. Trimming cost V 2 bases and J 3 bases, with 11 bases left between them. The CDR3 DNA sequence: TGTGCCAGCAGTTACGTGGGGGTCGGCTACGAGCAGTACTTC. It translates to CASSYVGVGYEQYF.

This clonotype was seen at least ten times. The chain joins TRBV10-3 to TRBJ2-3; 7 bases line up with TRBD1. With 3 bases clipped from V and 2 bases from J, the junction kept 5 bases outside the gene matches. The CDR3 sequence is 15 residues long. Germline CDR1 is ENHRY and CDR2 is SYGVKD. The CDR3 nucleotides are TGTGCCATCAGTGATCCACAGGGGTCCACAGATACGCAGTATTTT. Translated, it gives CAISDPQGSTDTQYF.

The genes are TRBV12-3 or TRBV12-4 and TRBJ1-1; D might be TRBD1 (6 bases). The germline V and J ends were trimmed by 3 bases and 3 bases, with 11 bases remaining between them. The CDR3 runs to 14 residues. CDR3 loop: CASSFGRGHTEAFF. The CDR3, as DNA: TGTGCCAGCAGTTTTGGCAGGGGCCACACTGAAGCTTTCTTT.

Notes on this clonotype: A much more abundant neighbour one base away suggests this may be a read error. The V call is TRBV4-2, the J call TRBJ2-5; tentative D call: TRBD2 (5 bases). CDR1 and CDR2 (germline): LGHNA, YNFKEQ. The germline V and J ends were trimmed by 3 bases and 1 base, with 21 bases remaining between them. The CDR3 sequence is 18 residues long. CDR3 DNA: TGTGCCAGCAGCCACGCTCAGTTGGCGGGCCGAGCCCAAGAGACCCAGTACTTC. Amino acids: CASSHAQLAGRAQETQYF.